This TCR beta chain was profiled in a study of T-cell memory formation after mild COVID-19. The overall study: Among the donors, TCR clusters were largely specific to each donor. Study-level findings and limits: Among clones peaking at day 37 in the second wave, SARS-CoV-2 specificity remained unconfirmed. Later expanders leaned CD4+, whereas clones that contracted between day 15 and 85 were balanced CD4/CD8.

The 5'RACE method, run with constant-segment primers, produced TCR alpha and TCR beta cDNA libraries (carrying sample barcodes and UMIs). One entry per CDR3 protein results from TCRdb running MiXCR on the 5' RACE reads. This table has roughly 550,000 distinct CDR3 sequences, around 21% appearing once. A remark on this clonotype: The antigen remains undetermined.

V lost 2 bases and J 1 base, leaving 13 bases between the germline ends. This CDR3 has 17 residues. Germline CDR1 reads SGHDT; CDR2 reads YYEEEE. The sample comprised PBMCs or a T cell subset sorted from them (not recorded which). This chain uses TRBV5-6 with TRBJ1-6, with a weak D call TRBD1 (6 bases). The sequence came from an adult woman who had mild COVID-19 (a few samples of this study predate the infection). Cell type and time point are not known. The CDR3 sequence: CASSFHQGSSYNSPLHF. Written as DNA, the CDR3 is TGTGCCAGCAGCTTTCATCAGGGGTCGTCCTATAATTCACCCCTCCACTTT.